This T cell receptor beta chain emerged from a study of graft-versus-host responses after intestinal transplantation. Study summary: Tacrolimus plus steroids were given to all recipients for roughly 3 years, preceded by anti-thymocyte globulin induction.

Assay: immunoSEQ multiplex PCR; the TCRdb copy retains only in-frame clones and omits some. In the table there are around 50,000 clones, around 90% of which are singletons. V dropped 6 bases and J dropped 2 bases, with 10 bases sitting between them. CDR1 and CDR2 (germline): MDHEN, SYDVKM. CDR3 length equals 13 residues. The chain links TRBV28 to TRBJ1-1, with D perhaps TRBD1 (5 bases). This sequence was found in a human patient who received an intestinal transplant, so some T cells may come from the graft donor. The sequenced sample was PBMCs, obtained 26 days after transplant. The CDR3 spells CASSDSLNTEAFF. The CDR3 DNA follows: TGTGCCAGCAGCGACAGCCTTAACACTGAAGCTTTCTTT.